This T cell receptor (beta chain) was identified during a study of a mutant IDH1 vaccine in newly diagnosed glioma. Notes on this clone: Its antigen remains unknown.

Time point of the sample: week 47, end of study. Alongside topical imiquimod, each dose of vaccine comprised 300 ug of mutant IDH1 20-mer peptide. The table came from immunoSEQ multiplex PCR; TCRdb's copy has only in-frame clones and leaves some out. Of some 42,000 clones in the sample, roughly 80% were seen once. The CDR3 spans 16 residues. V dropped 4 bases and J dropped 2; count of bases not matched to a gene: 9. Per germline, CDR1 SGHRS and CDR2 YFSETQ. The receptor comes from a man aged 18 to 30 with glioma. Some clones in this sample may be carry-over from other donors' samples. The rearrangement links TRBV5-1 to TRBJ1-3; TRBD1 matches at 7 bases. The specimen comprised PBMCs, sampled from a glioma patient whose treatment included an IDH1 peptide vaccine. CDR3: CASSLNYGTAGNTIYF. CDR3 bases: TGCGCCAGCAGCCTTAACTATGGGACAGCTGGAAACACCATATATTTT.